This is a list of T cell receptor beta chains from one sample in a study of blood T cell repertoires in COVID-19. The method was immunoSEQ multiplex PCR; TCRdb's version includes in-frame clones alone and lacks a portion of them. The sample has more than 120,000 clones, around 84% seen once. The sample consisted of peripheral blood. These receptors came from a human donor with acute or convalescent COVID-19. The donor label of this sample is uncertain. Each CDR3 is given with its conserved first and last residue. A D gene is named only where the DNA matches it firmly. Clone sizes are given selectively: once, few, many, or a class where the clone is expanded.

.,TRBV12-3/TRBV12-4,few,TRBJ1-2,CASSFRGNYGYTF,TGTGCCAGCAGTTTTCGGGGGAACTATGGCTACACCTTC
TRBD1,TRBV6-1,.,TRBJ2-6,CASSEAGQAYSGANVLTF,TGTGCCAGCAGTGAAGCCGGACAGGCCTACTCTGGGGCCAACGTCCTGACTTTC
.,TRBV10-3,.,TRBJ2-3,CATSPAGTDTQYF,TGTGCCACATCCCCCGCGGGCACAGATACGCAGTATTTT
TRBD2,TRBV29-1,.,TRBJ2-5,CSVELAGGLGYQETQYF,TGCAGCGTTGAACTAGCGGGAGGGCTGGGATACCAAGAGACCCAGTACTTC
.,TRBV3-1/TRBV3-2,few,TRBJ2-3,CASSQSGPLADTQYF,TGTGCCAGCAGCCAATCTGGGCCTCTGGCAGATACGCAGTATTTT
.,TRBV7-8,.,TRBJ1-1,CASSIGTGKMNTEAFF,TGTGCCAGCAGCATAGGGACGGGGAAAATGAACACTGAAGCTTTCTTT
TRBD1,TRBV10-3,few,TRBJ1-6,CAISRQGGKNSPLHF,TGTGCCATCAGCCGACAGGGCGGGAAGAATTCACCCCTCCACTTT
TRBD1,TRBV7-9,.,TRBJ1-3,CASSPTGTGNGNTIYF,TGTGCCAGCAGCCCCACCGGGACAGGAAATGGAAACACCATATATTTT
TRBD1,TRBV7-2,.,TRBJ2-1,CASSLVGTGTYNEQFF,TGTGCCAGCAGCTTAGTGGGGACAGGGACCTACAATGAGCAGTTCTTC
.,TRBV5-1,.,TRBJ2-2,CASSLAVSSNTGELFF,TGCGCCAGCAGCTTGGCCGTCTCCTCGAACACCGGGGAGCTGTTTTTT
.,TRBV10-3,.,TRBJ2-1,CAIEGNAYNEQFF,TGTGCCATCGAGGGAAATGCCTACAATGAGCAGTTCTTC
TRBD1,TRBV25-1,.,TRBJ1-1,CASSDGQGPTEAFF,TGTGCCAGCAGTGATGGACAGGGCCCCACTGAAGCTTTCTTT
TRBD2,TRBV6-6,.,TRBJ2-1,CASRGSGYNEQFF,TGTGCCTCTCGCGGGAGTGGATACAATGAGCAGTTCTTC
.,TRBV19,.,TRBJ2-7,CASSSGVTYEQYF,TGTGCCAGTAGTTCGGGGGTAACCTACGAGCAGTACTTC
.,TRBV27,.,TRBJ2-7,CASSFKQGSYEQYF,TGTGCCAGCAGTTTCAAACAGGGATCCTACGAGCAGTACTTC
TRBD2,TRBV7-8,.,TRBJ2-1,CASSLAGLAWRNEQFF,TGTGCCAGCAGCTTAGCGGGACTAGCGTGGCGCAATGAGCAGTTCTTC
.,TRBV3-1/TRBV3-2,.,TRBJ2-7,CASSQDFQVPYEQYF,TGTGCCAGCAGCCAAGATTTCCAGGTCCCCTACGAGCAGTACTTC
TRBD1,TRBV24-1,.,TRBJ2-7,CATSDTQGADEQYF,TGTGCCACCAGTGACACACAGGGGGCCGACGAGCAGTACTTC
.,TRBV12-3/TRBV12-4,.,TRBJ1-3,CASRRSSGNTIYF,TGTGCCAGCAGGAGATCCTCTGGAAACACCATATATTTT
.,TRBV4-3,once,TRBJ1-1,CASSQDTDTEAFF,TGCGCCAGCAGCCAAGATACGGACACTGAAGCTTTCTTT
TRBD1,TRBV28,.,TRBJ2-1,CASSQPGQGIDEQFF,TGTGCCAGCAGCCAACCGGGACAGGGTATTGATGAGCAGTTCTTC
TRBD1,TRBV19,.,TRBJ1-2,CATEGQGNGYTF,TGTGCCACAGAGGGACAGGGGAATGGCTACACCTTC
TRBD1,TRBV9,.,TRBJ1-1,CASSATGQSTEAFF,TGTGCCAGCAGCGCTACGGGACAGTCCACTGAAGCTTTCTTT
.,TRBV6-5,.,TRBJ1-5,CASSWGDSNQPQHF,TGTGCCAGCAGTTGGGGAGATAGCAATCAGCCCCAGCATTTT
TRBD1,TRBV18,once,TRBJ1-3,CASSPGDRVGNTIYF,TGTGCCAGCTCACCAGGGGACAGGGTTGGAAACACCATATATTTT
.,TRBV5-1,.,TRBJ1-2,CASSGTGGGYTF,TGCGCCAGCAGCGGGACGGGAGGTGGCTACACCTTC
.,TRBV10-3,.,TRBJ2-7,CAISGTGATSYEQYF,TGTGCCATCAGTGGAACAGGTGCAACATCCTACGAGCAGTACTTC
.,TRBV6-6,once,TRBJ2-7,CASSSAGYEQYF,TGTGCCAGCAGTAGTGCGGGCTACGAGCAGTACTTC
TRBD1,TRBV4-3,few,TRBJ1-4,CASSQGGTGVREKLFF,TGCGCCAGCAGCCAAGGGGGAACAGGGGTGAGGGAAAAACTGTTTTTT
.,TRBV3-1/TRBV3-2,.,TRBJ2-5,CASRQGLETQYF,TGTGCCAGCAGGCAGGGGTTAGAGACCCAGTACTTC
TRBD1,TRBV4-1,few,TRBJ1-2,CASSQEKTGNYGYTF,TGCGCCAGCAGCCAAGAAAAGACAGGGAACTATGGCTACACCTTC
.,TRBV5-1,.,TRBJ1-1,CASSSQGHMNTEAFF,TGCGCCAGCAGCTCACAGGGACACATGAACACTGAAGCTTTCTTT
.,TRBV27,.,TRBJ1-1,CASSPGRMNTEAFF,TGTGCCAGCAGCCCAGGGAGGATGAACACTGAAGCTTTCTTT
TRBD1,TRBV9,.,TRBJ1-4,CASSPSEGQGGEKLFF,TGTGCCAGCAGCCCCTCCGAGGGACAGGGTGGAGAAAAACTGTTTTTT
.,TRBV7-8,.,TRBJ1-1,CASSSVGGNTEAFF,TGTGCCAGCAGCTCGGTTGGAGGTAACACTGAAGCTTTCTTT
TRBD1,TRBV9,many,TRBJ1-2,CASSAGQGGLKYYGYTF,TGTGCCAGCAGCGCGGGACAGGGGGGGTTGAAGTACTATGGCTACACCTTC
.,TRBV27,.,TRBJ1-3,CASSLFGEAGNTIYF,TGTGCCAGCAGTTTATTCGGGGAGGCTGGAAACACCATATATTTT
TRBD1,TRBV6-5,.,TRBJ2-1,CASSYSPQGAHNEQFF,TGTGCCAGCAGTTACTCCCCACAGGGGGCCCACAATGAGCAGTTCTTC
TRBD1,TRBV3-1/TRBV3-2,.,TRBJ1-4,CASSQTGGVGEKLFF,TGTGCCAGCAGCCAGACAGGGGGCGTTGGGGAAAAACTGTTTTTT
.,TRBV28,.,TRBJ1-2,CASSSSGVDYTF,TGTGCCAGCAGTTCAAGCGGGGTTGACTACACCTTC
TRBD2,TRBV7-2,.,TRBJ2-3,CASSRSLAGGRTDTQYF,TGTGCCAGCAGCCGCAGCTTAGCGGGGGGGCGCACAGATACGCAGTATTTT
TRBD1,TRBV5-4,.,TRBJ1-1,CASNQGQANTEAFF,TGTGCCAGCAACCAGGGACAGGCCAACACTGAAGCTTTCTTT
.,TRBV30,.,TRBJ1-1,CAWSVTGREDTEAFF,TGTGCCTGGAGTGTCACGGGGAGGGAGGACACTGAAGCTTTCTTT
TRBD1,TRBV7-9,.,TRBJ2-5,CASSRDSQYF,TGTGCCAGCAGTCGGGACAGTCAGTACTTC
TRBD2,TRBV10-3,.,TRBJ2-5,CAISARTSGVQETQYF,TGTGCCATCAGTGCCAGGACTAGCGGGGTTCAAGAGACCCAGTACTTC
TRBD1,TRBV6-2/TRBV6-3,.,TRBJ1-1,CASSPRDRVGEAFF,TGTGCCAGCAGTCCCCGGGACAGGGTTGGTGAAGCTTTCTTT
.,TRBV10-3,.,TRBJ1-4,CAIRGGLGAREKLFF,TGTGCCATCAGGGGCGGATTGGGGGCGCGTGAAAAACTGTTTTTT
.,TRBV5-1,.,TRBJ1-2,CASSLAGRPGVDYGYTF,TGCGCCAGCAGCTTGGCCGGCCGTCCAGGGGTCGACTATGGCTACACCTTC
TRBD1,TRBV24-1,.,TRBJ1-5,CATSDATGGSGLEPQHF,TGTGCCACCAGTGATGCGACAGGGGGCTCCGGTCTCGAGCCCCAGCATTTT